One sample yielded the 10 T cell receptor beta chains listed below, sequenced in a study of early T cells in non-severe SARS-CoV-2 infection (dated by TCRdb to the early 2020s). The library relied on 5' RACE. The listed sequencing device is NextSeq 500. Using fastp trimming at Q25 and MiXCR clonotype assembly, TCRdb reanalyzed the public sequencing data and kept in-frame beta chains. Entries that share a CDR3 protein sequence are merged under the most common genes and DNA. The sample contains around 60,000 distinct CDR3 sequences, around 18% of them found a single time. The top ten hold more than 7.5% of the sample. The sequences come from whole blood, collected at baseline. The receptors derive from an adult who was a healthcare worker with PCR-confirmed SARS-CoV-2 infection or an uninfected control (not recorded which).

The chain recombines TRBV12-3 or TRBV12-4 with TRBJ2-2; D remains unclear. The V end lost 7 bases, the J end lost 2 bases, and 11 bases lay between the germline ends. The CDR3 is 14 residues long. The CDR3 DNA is TGTGCCAGCATTCCCGCACGAAACACCGGGGAGCTGTTTTTT. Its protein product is CASIPARNTGELFF.

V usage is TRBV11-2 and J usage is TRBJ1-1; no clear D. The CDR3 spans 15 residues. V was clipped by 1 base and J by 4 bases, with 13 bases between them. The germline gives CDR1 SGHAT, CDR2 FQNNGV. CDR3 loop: CASSLVQTLVTEAFF. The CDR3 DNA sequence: TGTGCCAGCAGCTTAGTACAGACCTTAGTCACTGAAGCTTTCTTT.

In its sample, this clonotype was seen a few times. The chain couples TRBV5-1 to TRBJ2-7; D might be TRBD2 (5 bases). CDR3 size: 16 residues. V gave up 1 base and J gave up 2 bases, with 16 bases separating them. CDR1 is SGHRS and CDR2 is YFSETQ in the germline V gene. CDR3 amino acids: CASSLRTPGRAYEQYF. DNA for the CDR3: TGCGCCAGCAGCTTGAGGACTCCCGGTAGGGCCTACGAGCAGTACTTC. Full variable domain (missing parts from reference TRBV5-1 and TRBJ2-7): KAGVTQTPRYLIKTRGQQVTLSCSPISGHRSVSWYQQTPGQGLQFLFEYFSETQRNKGNFPGRFSGRQFSNSRSEMNVSTLELGDSALYLCASSLRTPGRAYEQYFGPGTRLTVT.

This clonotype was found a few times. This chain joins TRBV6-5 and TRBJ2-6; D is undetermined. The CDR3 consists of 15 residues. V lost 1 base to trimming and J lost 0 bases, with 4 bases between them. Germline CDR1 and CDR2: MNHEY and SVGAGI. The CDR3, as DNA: TGTGCCAGCAGTTACTTACGCTCTGGGGCCAACGTCCTGACTTTC. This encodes CASSYLRSGANVLTF.

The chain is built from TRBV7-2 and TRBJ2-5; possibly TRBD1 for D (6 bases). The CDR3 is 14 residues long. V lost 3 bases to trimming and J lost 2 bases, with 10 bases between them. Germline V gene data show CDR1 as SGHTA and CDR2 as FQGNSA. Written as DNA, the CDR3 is TGTGCCAGCAGCTTGTACAGGGTTCAAGAGACCCAGTACTTC. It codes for CASSLYRVQETQYF.

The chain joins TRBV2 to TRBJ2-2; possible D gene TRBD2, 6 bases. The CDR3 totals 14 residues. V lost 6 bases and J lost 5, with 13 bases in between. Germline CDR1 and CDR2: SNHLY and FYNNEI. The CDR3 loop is CASRAGSGTGELFF. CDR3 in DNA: TGTGCCAGCAGAGCGGGCTCAGGGACCGGGGAGCTGTTTTTT.

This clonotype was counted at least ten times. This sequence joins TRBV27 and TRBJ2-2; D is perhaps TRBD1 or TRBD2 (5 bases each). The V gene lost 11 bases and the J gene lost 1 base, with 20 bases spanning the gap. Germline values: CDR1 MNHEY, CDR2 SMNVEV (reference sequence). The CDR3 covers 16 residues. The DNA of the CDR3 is TGTGCCTCATCCCGGGTGGGGACCGAGAACACCGGGGAGCTGTTTTTT. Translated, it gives CASSRVGTENTGELFF.

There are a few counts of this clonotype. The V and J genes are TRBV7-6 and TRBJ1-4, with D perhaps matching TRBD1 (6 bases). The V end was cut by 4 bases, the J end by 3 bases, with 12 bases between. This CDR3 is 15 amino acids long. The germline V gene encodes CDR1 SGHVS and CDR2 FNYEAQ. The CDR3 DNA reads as TGTGCCAGCAGCTCCCAGGGGAAGCCTAATGAAAAACTGTTTTTT. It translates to CASSSQGKPNEKLFF.

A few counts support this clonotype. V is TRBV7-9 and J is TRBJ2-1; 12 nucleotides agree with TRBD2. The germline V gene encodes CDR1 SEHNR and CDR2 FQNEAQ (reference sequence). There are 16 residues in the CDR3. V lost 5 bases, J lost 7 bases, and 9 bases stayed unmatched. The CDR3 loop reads CASSTSSGGAANEQFF. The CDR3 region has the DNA TGTGCCAGCAGCACTTCTAGCGGGGGGGCCGCAAATGAGCAGTTCTTC.

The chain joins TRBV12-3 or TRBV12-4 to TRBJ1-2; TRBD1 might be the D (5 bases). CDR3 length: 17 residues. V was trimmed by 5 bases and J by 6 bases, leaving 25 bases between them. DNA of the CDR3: TGTGCCAGCAGTCGACGAGCTCGGGGGACCGTTCATGATGGCTACACCTTC. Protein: CASSRRARGTVHDGYTF.